The TCR beta chain under discussion was sequenced for a study of T cells after posttransplantation cyclophosphamide. This CDR3 spans 16 amino acids. From germline, CDR1 is SGHAT and CDR2 FQNNGV. Unmatched junction bases numbered 13, after V lost 3 bases and J lost 7 bases. On this clone itself: The target antigen is unknown.

Profiling relied on immunoSEQ multiplex PCR, and the TCRdb table lists in-frame clones only, not all of them. Among tens of thousands of clones listed, approximately 94% were seen once. Study findings and constraints: Tissue-infiltrating T cells from skin or gut overlapped little with blood T cells. After PTCy, TRB diversity resembled that of CNI/methotrexate controls. Later blood repertoires were often dominated by clones from the donor CD8+ memory compartment.

The TCR originated in a woman in her 30s in good health and a related stem cell transplant donor. The sequenced sample consisted of PBMCs. V gene TRBV11-2 combines with J gene TRBJ1-2; 8 nucleotides line up with TRBD1. The CDR3 nucleotides read TGTGCCAGCAGCTTCATCTCCGGCGACAGGGGTCCTGGCTACACCTTC. Its translation is CASSFISGDRGPGYTF.